A single sample is the source of the 31 T cell receptor beta chains below, sequenced in a study of blood T cell repertoires in COVID-19 (dated by TCRdb to 2020 to 2021). The library was obtained by the immunoSEQ multiplex PCR assay. TCRdb carries this immuneACCESS record with in-frame sequences only. Its versions omit some clonotypes, under half of them owing to an unresolved V gene in the studies checked, with the rest unexplained. The table for this sample lists around 180,000 clones; less than 90% of them were counted only once. The ten largest clonotypes hold about 20% of the sample. Sequenced material: peripheral blood. The origin of the receptors is a man aged 65-85 years with active or convalescent COVID-19.

V gene TRBV19 combines with J gene TRBJ2-1; the D is unclear. CDR3 length: 13 amino acids. Trimming shortened V by 5 bases and J by 9 bases, and 14 bases separated the two germline ends. CDR1 LNHDA and CDR2 SQIVND come from the germline V gene (reference sequence). CDR3 coding DNA: TGTGCCAGTAGTTCCCCTTATAACGGTGAGCAGTTCTTC. It translates to CASSSPYNGEQFF.

The V and J genes are TRBV7-9 and TRBJ1-5; D remains unclear. The length of the CDR3 is 16 residues. Germline values: CDR1 SEHNR, CDR2 FQNEAQ (reference sequence). Deletions cut 4 bases from V and 4 bases from J, with 17 bases between. The CDR3 here is CASSSGGNWVNQPQHF. The CDR3 bases are TGTGCCAGCAGCTCCGGAGGAAATTGGGTGAATCAGCCCCAGCATTTT. The full variable domain, completed using reference TRBV7-9 and TRBJ1-5, is DTGVSQNPRHKITKRGQNVTFRCDPISEHNRLYWYRQTLGQGPEFLTYFQNEAQLEKSRLLSDRFSAERPKGSFSTLEIQRTEQGDSAMYLCASSSGGNWVNQPQHFGDGTRLSIL.

The genes are TRBV11-2 and TRBJ1-2; TRBD1 is a possible D gene (5 bases). The V end was cut by 8 bases, the J end by 8 bases, with 12 bases between. CDR1 and CDR2 (germline): SGHAT, FQNNGV. This CDR3 spans 11 amino acids. The CDR3 DNA reads TGTGCCAGCCAGGGTATTGGAGGCTACACCTTC. This translates into CASQGIGGYTF.

This chain joins TRBV27 and TRBJ2-6, with a possible D match to TRBD2 (5 bases). From germline, CDR1 is MNHEY and CDR2 SMNVEV (reference sequence). The CDR3 covers 18 residues. V lost 1 base and J 2 bases, leaving 15 bases between the germline ends. The CDR3 DNA is TGTGCCAGCAGTTTATATGGCGGGCCAGCGCCTGGGGCCAACGTCCTGACTTTC. Translation gives CASSLYGGPAPGANVLTF.

The chain combines TRBV6-6 with TRBJ1-5, with D uncertain. The germline V gene encodes CDR1 MNHNY and CDR2 SVGAGI (reference sequence). The CDR3 contains 13 residues. Trimming pared 4 bases from V and 7 bases from J, leaving 11 bases between. The CDR3: CASSSRAQQPQHF. CDR3 bases: TGTGCCAGCAGTTCGAGGGCACAACAGCCCCAGCATTTT.

J is TRBJ1-5 and V is TRBV5-1; TRBD1 is a possible D gene (5 bases). Per the germline V gene, CDR1 is SGHRS and CDR2 is YFSETQ. Trimming took off 0 bases at V and 4 bases at J, with 11 bases between the two ends. The CDR3 covers 15 residues. CDR3 sequence: CASSLEGAGNQPQHF. In DNA form, the CDR3 reads TGCGCCAGCAGCTTGGAAGGGGCTGGTAATCAGCCCCAGCATTTT.

The rearrangement uses TRBV27 and TRBJ1-4; D possibly corresponds to TRBD1 (6 bases). Trimming pared 10 bases from V and 7 bases from J, leaving 19 bases between. The length of the CDR3 is 14 residues. Germline V lookup: CDR1 MNHEY, CDR2 SMNVEV (reference sequence). The CDR3 is CATGPTGLVEKLFF. The DNA for the CDR3 is TGTGCCACTGGACCAACAGGGCTGGTTGAAAAACTGTTTTTT.

The V and J genes are TRBV10-1 and TRBJ1-1; D possibly corresponds to TRBD1 (5 bases). The CDR3 loop spans 17 amino acids. Trimming removed 2 bases from V and 8 bases from J, with 24 bases in between. The germline gives CDR1 WNHNN, CDR2 SYGVQD (reference sequence). CDR3 DNA: TGCGCCAGCAGTGAGGGAGGTTCCGGAGGGACCGCTCACGAAGCTTTCTTT. Translated, it gives CASSEGGSGGTAHEAFF.

V and J are TRBV25-1 and TRBJ2-7, with TRBD1 matching over 10 bases. Trimming cost V 8 bases and J 4 bases; bases outside gene matches: 11. The V gene's germline CDR1 is MGHDK and CDR2 SYGVNS. The CDR3 sequence is 15 residues long. For the CDR3, the DNA is TGTGCCAGCGCGCCCGGGACAGGGGTTCCGTACGAGCAGTACTTC. This sequence encodes CASAPGTGVPYEQYF.

This clone was picked up a small number of times. The chain uses TRBV5-5 and TRBJ1-5, with D unresolved. CDR3 length equals 12 residues. Germline lookup yields CDR1 SGHKS and CDR2 YYEKEE (reference sequence). Trimming took off 0 bases at V and 6 bases at J, with 4 bases between the two ends. The CDR3 here is CASSLGSQPQHF. CDR3 coding DNA: TGTGCCAGCAGCTTGGGGAGTCAGCCCCAGCATTTT.

This clone occurred once. The chain couples TRBV29-1 to TRBJ2-5; the match to TRBD2 covers 7 bases. CDR3 length: 13 residues. The germline gives CDR1 SQVTM, CDR2 ANQGSEA. With 6 bases clipped from V and 2 bases from J, the junction kept 6 bases outside the gene matches. The CDR3 nucleotides read TGCAGCGTCCAGCGGGAAGATCAAGAGACCCAGTACTTC. Encoded protein: CSVQREDQETQYF.

The genes are TRBV7-2 and TRBJ2-2; D may be TRBD1 (6 bases). The CDR3 sequence is 13 residues long. CDR1 is SGHTA and CDR2 is FQGNSA in the germline V gene. V shed 10 bases and J shed 3 bases, with 12 bases lying between them. CDR3 sequence (DNA): TGTGCCATCCAGAGGACAGACACCGGGGAGCTGTTTTTT. Protein sequence: CAIQRTDTGELFF.

The chain employs TRBV11-2 and TRBJ2-5; 8 bases line up with TRBD2. The CDR3 spans 16 residues. Per the germline V gene, CDR1 is SGHAT and CDR2 is FQNNGV. The ends lost 5 bases at V and 2 bases at J; junction bases unmatched: 10. CDR3 DNA sequence: TGTGCCAGCAGCCATGGGAATAGCGGGAAACAAGAGACCCAGTACTTC. Translation gives CASSHGNSGKQETQYF.

This clone was found a few times. The sample has other DNA sequences that encode this CDR3 too. This chain connects TRBV30 to TRBJ2-7, with 7 bases lining up with TRBD1. The germline V gene encodes CDR1 GTSNPN and CDR2 SVGIG (reference sequence). Losses at the gene ends were 2 bases for V and 3 bases for J; bases not matched to a gene: 1. The CDR3 spans 12 residues. In DNA form, the CDR3 reads TGTGCCTGGAGTCGACAGGGCTACGAGCAGTACTTC. Translating it yields CAWSRQGYEQYF.

V usage is TRBV13 and J usage is TRBJ1-1; 8 nucleotides line up with TRBD1. CDR3 length equals 15 residues. The ends lost 5 bases at V and 4 bases at J; junction bases unmatched: 9. The germline gives CDR1 PRHDT, CDR2 FYEKMQ (reference sequence). This CDR3 reads CASSPGRDRRTEAFF. The CDR3 nucleotides are TGTGCCAGCAGCCCTGGCAGGGACAGGCGCACTGAAGCTTTCTTT.

This clone occurred once. The chain carries TRBV7-2 and TRBJ1-1; D uncertain. Per germline, CDR1 SGHTA and CDR2 FQGNSA. Deletions cut 5 bases from V and 5 bases from J, with 12 bases between. CDR3 size: 13 residues. The CDR3 spells CASSTRVLTEAFF. Here the CDR3 DNA reads TGTGCCAGCAGCACCCGGGTCCTAACTGAAGCTTTCTTT.

The CDR3 loop is CASSLGTSANRDEQFF. DNA for the CDR3: TGTGCCAGCAGCCTCGGGACTAGCGCCAACAGAGATGAGCAGTTCTTC. The chain has TRBV7-3 and TRBJ2-1; 10 nucleotides align to TRBD2. After removal of 5 bases from V and 8 bases from J, the junction contained 12 bases not matched to a gene. The length of the CDR3 is 16 residues. Germline CDR1 reads SGHTA; CDR2 reads FQGTGA.

This sequence joins TRBV5-5 and TRBJ2-1; D is uncertain. The germline V gene encodes CDR1 SGHKS and CDR2 YYEKEE (reference sequence). This CDR3 region has 14 residues. The ends were cut back, 0 bases at V and 6 bases at J, with 10 bases in the middle. CDR3 sequence: CASSLGRLGNEQFF. CDR3 sequence (DNA): TGTGCCAGCAGCTTGGGCAGGCTGGGCAATGAGCAGTTCTTC.

This clone was picked up one time. Other DNA sequences in the sample encode the same CDR3. The V and J genes are TRBV19 and TRBJ1-4; D call uncertain. CDR1 and CDR2 from the germline V gene are LNHDA and SQIVND (reference sequence). V was pared by 2 bases and J by 0 bases, with 7 bases between. The CDR3 sequence is 15 residues long. CDR3 residues: CASSIRRATNEKLFF. The CDR3 DNA sequence: TGTGCCAGTAGTATAAGGCGGGCAACTAATGAAAAACTGTTTTTT.

This chain links TRBV16 with TRBJ1-1; TRBD1 is a possible D gene (5 bases). V was pared by 2 bases and J by 5 bases, with 15 bases between. CDR1 and CDR2 (germline): KGHSY, FQNENV. The CDR3 has 15 residues. CDR3: CASSQPDTVGTEAFF. The CDR3, as DNA: TGTGCCAGCAGCCAACCGGACACAGTCGGTACTGAAGCTTTCTTT.

V is TRBV5-6 and J is TRBJ1-2, with D hard to call. Trimming cost V 7 bases and J 2 bases, with 6 bases left between them. The CDR3 has 11 amino acids. Germline CDR1 and CDR2: SGHDT and YYEEEE. CDR3 in amino acids: CASGKNYGYTF. Here the CDR3 DNA reads TGTGCCAGCGGCAAGAACTATGGCTACACCTTC.

The chain carries TRBV7-9 and TRBJ2-3; D might be TRBD2 (5 bases). This CDR3 is 15 amino acids long. V was trimmed by 0 bases and J by 0 bases, leaving 7 bases between them. CDR1 and CDR2 (germline): SEHNR, FQNEAQ (reference sequence). This chain's CDR3 is CASSLAQRSTDTQYF. CDR3 bases: TGTGCCAGCAGCTTAGCCCAGCGGAGCACAGATACGCAGTATTTT. The variable domain in full, completed from reference TRBV7-9 and TRBJ2-3, reads DTGVSQNPRHKITKRGQNVTFRCDPISEHNRLYWYRQTLGQGPEFLTYFQNEAQLEKSRLLSDRFSAERPKGSFSTLEIQRTEQGDSAMYLCASSLAQRSTDTQYFGPGTRLTVL.

The chain combines TRBV27 with TRBJ2-3; weak D call: TRBD2 (7 bases). Germline CDR1 reads MNHEY; CDR2 reads SMNVEV (reference sequence). The CDR3 loop spans 15 amino acids. Trimming took off 8 bases at V and 7 bases at J, with 22 bases between the two ends. CDR3 protein: CASLLRWGGPHTQYF. The CDR3 DNA sequence: TGTGCCAGCCTCTTAAGGTGGGGGGGGCCACATACGCAGTATTTT.

The J gene is TRBJ2-1, the V gene TRBV10-1; D is unclear. V dropped 1 base and J dropped 1 base, with 8 bases sitting between them. This CDR3 is built from 15 residues. The germline V gene encodes CDR1 WNHNN and CDR2 SYGVQD (reference sequence). CDR3 region: CASSEYTKSYNEQFF. CDR3 DNA: TGCGCCAGCAGTGAGTACACCAAATCCTACAATGAGCAGTTCTTC.

This chain links TRBV6-5 with TRBJ1-1, with 9 bases identical to TRBD1. V dropped 4 bases and J dropped 7; count of bases not matched to a gene: 4. The CDR3 totals 13 residues. Looked up from germline, CDR1 is MNHEY and CDR2 is SVGAGI. The CDR3 loop reads CASSSTGGSEAFF. The CDR3 DNA reads TGTGCCAGCAGTTCCACAGGGGGCAGTGAAGCTTTCTTT.

The gene calls are TRBV5-1 and TRBJ2-3; possibly TRBD1 for D (6 bases). The CDR3 contains 13 residues. Germline CDR1 SGHRS, CDR2 YFSETQ. Trimming took 3 bases from V and 4 from J, leaving 9 bases between them. CDR3 residues: CASSSQGSDTQYF. CDR3 nucleotide sequence: TGCGCCAGCAGCTCCCAGGGGTCAGATACGCAGTATTTT.

This clone showed up just a few times. The genes are TRBV6-2 or TRBV6-3 and TRBJ2-1; TRBD2 aligns across 16 bases. This CDR3 has 19 residues. V was clipped by 6 bases and J by 7 bases; unmatched bases: 15. The germline V gene has CDR1 MNHEY and CDR2 SVGEGT. The CDR3 loop is CASSLGLAGGRKSLNEQFF. For the CDR3, the DNA is TGTGCCAGCAGCCTGGGACTAGCGGGGGGGCGAAAGTCCCTAAATGAGCAGTTCTTC.

The chain uses TRBV4-1 and TRBJ2-5; D is possibly TRBD1 (6 bases). In germline, CDR1 is MGHRA, CDR2 YSYEKL. The V end was cut by 1 base, the J end by 4 bases, with 10 bases between. This CDR3 contains 14 residues. CDR3 in DNA: TGCGCCAGCAGCCAAGCAGGGGCCAGAGAGACCCAGTACTTC. It encodes CASSQAGARETQYF.

V gene TRBV28 combines with J gene TRBJ2-4; possible D gene TRBD2, 5 bases. Germline V lookup: CDR1 MDHEN, CDR2 SYDVKM. The CDR3 totals 12 residues. V was shortened by 5 bases and J by 6 bases, with 8 bases between the two germline ends. This chain's CDR3 is CASSPGVNIQYF. Written as DNA, the CDR3 is TGTGCCAGCAGTCCCGGGGTAAACATTCAGTACTTC. Combining the CDR3 with reference TRBV28 and TRBJ2-4 gives the whole variable domain DVKVTQSSRYLVKRTGEKVFLECVQDMDHENMFWYRQDPGLGLRLIYFSYDVKMKEKGDIPEGYSVSREKKERFSLILESASTNQTSMYLCASSPGVNIQYFGAGTRLSVL.

V usage is TRBV12-3 or TRBV12-4 and J usage is TRBJ1-5; a weak D match, TRBD1 (6 bases). The CDR3 covers 12 residues. The germline V and J ends were trimmed by 6 bases and 5 bases, with 8 bases remaining between them. As DNA, the CDR3 is TGTGCCAGCAGCCGGACAGATCAGCCCCAGCATTTT. This sequence encodes CASSRTDQPQHF.

To note about this clone: Mismatch with germline at one junction end may stem from a read error. This rearrangement joins TRBV19 to TRBJ2-3; TRBD2 aligns across 7 bases. Germline V gene sequence: CDR1 LNHDA, CDR2 SQIVND (reference sequence). The CDR3 extends over 15 amino acids. CDR3 nucleotide sequence: TGTGCCAGTAGTATAGGGGGCGGGAGCAAAGATACGCAGTATTTT. Amino acids: CASSIGGGSKDTQYF.